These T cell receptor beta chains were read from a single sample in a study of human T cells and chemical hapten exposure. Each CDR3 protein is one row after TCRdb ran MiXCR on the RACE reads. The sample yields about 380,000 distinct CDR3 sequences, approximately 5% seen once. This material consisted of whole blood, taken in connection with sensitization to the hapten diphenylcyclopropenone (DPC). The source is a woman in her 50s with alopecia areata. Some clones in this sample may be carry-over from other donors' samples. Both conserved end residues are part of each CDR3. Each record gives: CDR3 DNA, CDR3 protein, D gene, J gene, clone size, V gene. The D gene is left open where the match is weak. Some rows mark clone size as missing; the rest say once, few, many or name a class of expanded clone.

DNA: TGTGCCAGCAGCCAACAGGGGCGGAACAATTCACCCCTCCACTTT
CDR3: CASSQQGRNNSPLHF
D: NA
J: TRBJ1-6
size: few
V: TRBV3-1

DNA: TGTGCCAGCAGCTTACAGGGCGAGCTGGCTAATGAAAAACTGTTTTTT
CDR3: CASSLQGELANEKLFF
D: NA
J: TRBJ1-4
size: many
V: TRBV7-6

DNA: TGCAGCGTTCTGGACAGTCCCTCTGGAAACACCATATATTTT
CDR3: CSVLDSPSGNTIYF
D: NA
J: TRBJ1-3
size: many
V: TRBV29-1

DNA: TGTGCCAGCAGTGACTCGGGGAGCAATCAGCCCCAGCATTTT
CDR3: CASSDSGSNQPQHF
D: NA
J: TRBJ1-5
size: few
V: TRBV6-1

DNA: TGCAGCGTTGAAGGGATAGAGACCCAGTACTTC
CDR3: CSVEGIETQYF
D: NA
J: TRBJ2-5
size: many
V: TRBV29-1

DNA: TGCAGTGCTAGACAGGACACTGAAGCTTTCTTT
CDR3: CSARQDTEAFF
D: NA
J: TRBJ1-1
size: many
V: TRBV20-1

DNA: TGCGCCAGCAGTCTTAGGGGAGGAGATCAGCCCCAGCATTTT
CDR3: CASSLRGGDQPQHF
D: NA
J: TRBJ1-5
size: many
V: TRBV4-3

DNA: TGCAGTGCTCACCCCCGGACTAGCGGGAGGAAACACGAGCAGTACTTC
CDR3: CSAHPRTSGRKHEQYF
D: TRBD2
J: TRBJ2-7
size: NA
V: TRBV20-1

DNA: TGTGCCAGCAGTTACCCCCCCATCGGGGATGAGCAGTTCTTC
CDR3: CASSYPPIGDEQFF
D: NA
J: TRBJ2-1
size: NA
V: TRBV6-6

DNA: TGTGCCAGCACCTCGACTAGATCGGGGCTTCAGACCCAGTACTTC
CDR3: CASTSTRSGLQTQYF
D: NA
J: TRBJ2-5
size: many
V: TRBV6-5

DNA: TGTGCCAGCAGTCGACAGGGGCCAAACTATGGCTACACCTTC
CDR3: CASSRQGPNYGYTF
D: TRBD1
J: TRBJ1-2
size: many
V: TRBV6-5

DNA: TGCAGTGCTAGTAGAGGTGGACCCTTTTTCGAGCAGTACTTC
CDR3: CSASRGGPFFEQYF
D: NA
J: TRBJ2-7
size: many
V: TRBV20-1

DNA: TGTGCCAGCAGTTACTTAACAGGGGGCATAGAAAAACTGTTTTTT
CDR3: CASSYLTGGIEKLFF
D: TRBD1
J: TRBJ1-4
size: many
V: TRBV6-5

DNA: TGCAGTGCTAGACCCCTGGACACTCCGCTTGGCTACACCTTC
CDR3: CSARPLDTPLGYTF
D: NA
J: TRBJ1-2
size: NA
V: TRBV20-1

DNA: TGCGCCAGCAGCCCCGGGACAGGGACTGGAAACACCATATATTTT
CDR3: CASSPGTGTGNTIYF
D: TRBD1
J: TRBJ1-3
size: many
V: TRBV5-1

DNA: TGTGCCAGCGGGGGTTTCAACTACGAGCAGTACTTC
CDR3: CASGGFNYEQYF
D: NA
J: TRBJ2-7
size: few
V: TRBV28

DNA: TGTGCCAGCAGTGTATACGATAATTCACCCCTCCACTTT
CDR3: CASSVYDNSPLHF
D: NA
J: TRBJ1-6
size: few
V: TRBV27

DNA: TGCGCCAGCTGGACTAGCGGGAGTGGGAATGAGCAGTTCTTC
CDR3: CASWTSGSGNEQFF
D: TRBD2
J: TRBJ2-1
size: NA
V: TRBV5-1

DNA: TGTGCCAGCAGTTTAGCAGGGACCCAGACCCAGTACTTC
CDR3: CASSLAGTQTQYF
D: NA
J: TRBJ2-5
size: many
V: TRBV27

DNA: TGTGCCAGCACCCTGACAGGGATGAACACTGAAGCTTTCTTT
CDR3: CASTLTGMNTEAFF
D: TRBD1
J: TRBJ1-1
size: many
V: TRBV12-3/TRBV12-4

DNA: TGTGCCACCAGCAAGTCGCCGGGACAGCGTACTAATGAGCAGTTCTTC
CDR3: CATSKSPGQRTNEQFF
D: TRBD1
J: TRBJ2-1
size: NA
V: TRBV15

DNA: TGCAGTGCCCCGCCGGGGGCCTATGGCTACACCTTC
CDR3: CSAPPGAYGYTF
D: NA
J: TRBJ1-2
size: many
V: TRBV20-1

DNA: TGTGCCAGCAGTTACTCGGCATCCACCGGGGAGCTGTTTTTT
CDR3: CASSYSASTGELFF
D: NA
J: TRBJ2-2
size: many
V: TRBV6-6

DNA: TGTGCCAGCAGCCAAAGGACAGGGGGACGCACCGAGCAGTACTTC
CDR3: CASSQRTGGRTEQYF
D: TRBD1
J: TRBJ2-7
size: few
V: TRBV14

DNA: TGTGCCATCAGTGAGTCGAAGGAATCCTACGAGCAGTACTTC
CDR3: CAISESKESYEQYF
D: NA
J: TRBJ2-7
size: NA
V: TRBV10-3

DNA: TGTGCCAGCCTCCTGATGGGGGCTGAAGCTTTCTTT
CDR3: CASLLMGAEAFF
D: NA
J: TRBJ1-1
size: NA
V: TRBV2

DNA: TGTGCCATCAGTGAGGCGGGAGCCGACTACAATGAGCAGTTCTTC
CDR3: CAISEAGADYNEQFF
D: TRBD2
J: TRBJ2-1
size: many
V: TRBV10-3

DNA: TGTGCCAGCAGCGTAGATAATTCACCCCTCCACTTT
CDR3: CASSVDNSPLHF
D: NA
J: TRBJ1-6
size: many
V: TRBV9

DNA: TGTGCCAGCAGCGGGCCGGGGAGCAATCAGCCCCAGCATTTT
CDR3: CASSGPGSNQPQHF
D: NA
J: TRBJ1-5
size: few
V: TRBV7-2

DNA: TGCGCCAGCAGCCAAGATCTTGGGGGACAGGGGAGATCCTACACCTTC
CDR3: CASSQDLGGQGRSYTF
D: TRBD1
J: TRBJ1-2
size: many
V: TRBV4-3

DNA: TGTGCCTGGAGTGTATCGGGCAGGGGGAATTCACCCCTCCACTTT
CDR3: CAWSVSGRGNSPLHF
D: TRBD1
J: TRBJ1-6
size: many
V: TRBV30

DNA: TGCGCCAGCAGCCCCCTCTCTAGTATGAACACTGAAGCTTTCTTT
CDR3: CASSPLSSMNTEAFF
D: NA
J: TRBJ1-1
size: many
V: TRBV5-1

DNA: TGTGCCACCAGCCCGGGACAAAGCAATCAGCCCCAGCATTTT
CDR3: CATSPGQSNQPQHF
D: NA
J: TRBJ1-5
size: NA
V: TRBV24-1

DNA: TGTGCCATCAGTGCTTTACCGGGACAGGGCGACACTGAAGCTTTCTTT
CDR3: CAISALPGQGDTEAFF
D: TRBD1
J: TRBJ1-1
size: few
V: TRBV10-3

DNA: TGTGCCAGCAGTTACCATCCGGGACACCACCTCTACAATGAGCAGTTCTTC
CDR3: CASSYHPGHHLYNEQFF
D: NA
J: TRBJ2-1
size: few
V: TRBV6-2/TRBV6-3

DNA: TGCAGTGCCGTACTCCCAGGGTTGACTGAAGCTTTCTTT
CDR3: CSAVLPGLTEAFF
D: NA
J: TRBJ1-1
size: many
V: TRBV20-1

DNA: TGTGCCAGCAGTTACTCGAGATGGGCAACTAATGAAAAACTGTTTTTT
CDR3: CASSYSRWATNEKLFF
D: NA
J: TRBJ1-4
size: many
V: TRBV6-2/TRBV6-3

DNA: TGTGCCAGCAGTTCAAAGCGGGATTACCCCTACGAGCAGTACTTC
CDR3: CASSSKRDYPYEQYF
D: TRBD2
J: TRBJ2-7
size: many
V: TRBV28

DNA: TGTGCCAGCAGTGAAGCGGGGACAATTAACGACGAGCAGTACTTC
CDR3: CASSEAGTINDEQYF
D: NA
J: TRBJ2-7
size: few
V: TRBV2

DNA: TGTGCCAGCAGTTTATCGGTGGGGACTAGCGGGAACTACGAGCAGTACTTC
CDR3: CASSLSVGTSGNYEQYF
D: TRBD2
J: TRBJ2-7
size: NA
V: TRBV28

DNA: TGTGCCAGCAGCCTTACGGGCCACGGGATGGGCAACGTCCTGACTTTC
CDR3: CASSLTGHGMGNVLTF
D: NA
J: TRBJ2-6
size: few
V: TRBV7-8